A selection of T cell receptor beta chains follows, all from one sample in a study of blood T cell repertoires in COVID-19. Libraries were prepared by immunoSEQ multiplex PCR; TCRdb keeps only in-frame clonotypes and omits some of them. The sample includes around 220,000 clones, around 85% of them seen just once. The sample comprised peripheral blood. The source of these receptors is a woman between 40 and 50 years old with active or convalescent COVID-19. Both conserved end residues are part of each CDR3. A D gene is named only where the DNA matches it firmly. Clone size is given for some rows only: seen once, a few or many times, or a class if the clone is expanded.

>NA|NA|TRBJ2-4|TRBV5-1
CASSLDGRGDGNIQYF
TGCGCCAGCAGCTTGGATGGCAGGGGCGATGGTAACATTCAGTACTTC
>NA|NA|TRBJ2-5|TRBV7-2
CASSLDDRETQYF
TGTGCCAGCAGCTTAGACGACAGGGAGACCCAGTACTTC
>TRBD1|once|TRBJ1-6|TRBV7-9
CASSVDRGDSPLHF
TGTGCCAGCAGCGTTGACAGGGGAGATTCACCCCTCCACTTT
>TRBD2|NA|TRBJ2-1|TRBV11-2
CASSLVAGGDEQFF
TGTGCCAGCAGCTTAGTAGCGGGGGGGGATGAGCAGTTCTTC
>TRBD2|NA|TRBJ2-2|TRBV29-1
CSVGTSGDNTGELFF
TGCAGCGTTGGGACTAGCGGGGACAACACCGGGGAGCTGTTTTTT
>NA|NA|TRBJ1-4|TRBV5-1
CASSSGQLRTNEKLFF
TGCGCCAGCAGCTCGGGACAACTGAGAACTAATGAAAAACTGTTTTTT
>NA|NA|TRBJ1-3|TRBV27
CASASPTGYGNTIYF
TGTGCCAGCGCCTCCCCCACAGGGTACGGAAACACCATATATTTT
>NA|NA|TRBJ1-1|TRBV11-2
CASSVNEAFF
TGTGCCAGCAGCGTTAATGAAGCTTTCTTT
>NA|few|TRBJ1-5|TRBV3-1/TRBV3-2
CASSFEGAQPQHF
TGTGCCAGCAGTTTTGAGGGAGCTCAGCCCCAGCATTTT
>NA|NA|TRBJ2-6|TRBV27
CATGQAGANVLTF
TGTGCCACCGGACAAGCTGGGGCCAACGTCCTGACTTTC
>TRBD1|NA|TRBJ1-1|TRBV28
CASSHPRQGSEAFF
TGTGCCAGCAGCCATCCCCGACAGGGCTCTGAAGCTTTCTTT
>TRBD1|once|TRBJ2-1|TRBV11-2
CASSLDQGTVNEQFF
TGTGCCAGCAGCTTAGATCAAGGGACAGTGAATGAGCAGTTCTTC
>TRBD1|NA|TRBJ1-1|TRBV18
CASSPPGTGNTEAFF
TGTGCCAGCTCACCCCCCGGGACAGGGAACACTGAAGCTTTCTTT
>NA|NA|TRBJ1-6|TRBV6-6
CASSYAGSDSPLHF
TGTGCCAGCAGTTACGCCGGGTCGGATTCACCCCTCCACTTT
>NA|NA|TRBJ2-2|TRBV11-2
CASSLDRTPGGELFF
TGTGCCAGCAGCTTAGACCGGACTCCCGGGGGGGAGCTGTTTTTT
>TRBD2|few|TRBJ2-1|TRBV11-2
CASSLLAGPHNEQFF
TGTGCCAGCAGCTTACTAGCGGGGCCTCACAATGAGCAGTTCTTC
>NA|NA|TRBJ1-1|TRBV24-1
CATSDPGRVGAFF
TGTGCCACCAGTGACCCTGGGCGTGTGGGAGCTTTCTTT
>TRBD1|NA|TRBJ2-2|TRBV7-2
CASSFTGGTGELFF
TGTGCCAGCAGCTTTACAGGGGGAACCGGGGAGCTGTTTTTT
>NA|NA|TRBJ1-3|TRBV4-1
CASSQFRTAGNTIYF
TGCGCCAGCAGCCAATTTCGGACAGCTGGAAACACCATATATTTT
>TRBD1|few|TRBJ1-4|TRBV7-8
CASTSFDREVGRLFF
TGTGCCAGCACCTCCTTTGACAGGGAAGTAGGTCGACTGTTTTTT
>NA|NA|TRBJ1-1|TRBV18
CASSPREGRTEAFF
TGTGCCAGCTCACCCAGGGAGGGGAGAACTGAAGCTTTCTTT
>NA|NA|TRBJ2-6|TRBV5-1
CASSLEGSVGFSGANVLTF
TGCGCCAGCAGCTTGGAGGGGTCAGTTGGGTTCTCTGGGGCCAACGTCCTGACTTTC
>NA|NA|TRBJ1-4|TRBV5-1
CASSLDGGKGEKLFF
TGCGCCAGCAGCTTGGATGGGGGGAAAGGAGAAAAACTGTTTTTT
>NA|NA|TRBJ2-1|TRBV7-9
CASSLAPGEPQGHEQFF
TGTGCCAGCAGCTTAGCCCCAGGTGAACCCCAAGGCCATGAGCAGTTCTTC
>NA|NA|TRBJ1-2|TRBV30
CAWSKEAVIRGYTF
TGTGCCTGGAGTAAGGAGGCAGTCATTCGGGGCTACACCTTC
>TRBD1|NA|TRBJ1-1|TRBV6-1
CASSDRQGAEAFF
TGTGCCAGCAGTGATCGACAGGGCGCTGAAGCTTTCTTT
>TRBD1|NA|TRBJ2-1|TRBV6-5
CASSYSGTGSANEQFF
TGTGCCAGCAGTTACTCGGGGACAGGGTCCGCCAATGAGCAGTTCTTC
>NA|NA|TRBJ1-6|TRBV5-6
CASSLRGIGSPLHF
TGTGCCAGCAGCTTGAGGGGGATCGGGTCACCCCTCCACTTT
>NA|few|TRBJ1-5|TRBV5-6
CASSLGGDQPQHF
TGTGCCAGCAGTTTAGGGGGGGATCAGCCCCAGCATTTT
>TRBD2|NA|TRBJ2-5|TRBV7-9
CASSSPSGGGGETQYF
TGTGCCAGCAGCTCCCCCTCGGGGGGGGGCGGGGAGACCCAGTACTTC
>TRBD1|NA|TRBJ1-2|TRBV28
CASTGTAYGYTF
TGTGCCAGCACTGGGACAGCTTATGGCTACACCTTC
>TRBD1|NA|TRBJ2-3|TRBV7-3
CASSVTGGPADTQYF
TGTGCCAGCAGCGTTACAGGGGGCCCGGCAGATACGCAGTATTTT
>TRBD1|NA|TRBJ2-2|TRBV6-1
CASSENRGIGELFF
TGTGCCAGCAGTGAAAACAGGGGAATCGGGGAGCTGTTTTTT
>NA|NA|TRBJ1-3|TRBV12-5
CASGLNMGARGTIYF
TGTGCTAGTGGTTTAAACATGGGGGCCCGGGGCACCATATATTTT
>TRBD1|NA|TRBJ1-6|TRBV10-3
CASRTGRSGSPLHF
TGTGCCAGCCGGACAGGTCGGTCGGGTTCACCCCTCCACTTT
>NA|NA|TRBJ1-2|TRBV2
CASSEGSRYTF
TGTGCCAGCAGTGAAGGTAGTCGCTACACCTTC
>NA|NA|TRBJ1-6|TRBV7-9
CASSTIQPGPLHF
TGTGCCAGCAGTACGATACAGCCCGGACCCCTCCACTTT